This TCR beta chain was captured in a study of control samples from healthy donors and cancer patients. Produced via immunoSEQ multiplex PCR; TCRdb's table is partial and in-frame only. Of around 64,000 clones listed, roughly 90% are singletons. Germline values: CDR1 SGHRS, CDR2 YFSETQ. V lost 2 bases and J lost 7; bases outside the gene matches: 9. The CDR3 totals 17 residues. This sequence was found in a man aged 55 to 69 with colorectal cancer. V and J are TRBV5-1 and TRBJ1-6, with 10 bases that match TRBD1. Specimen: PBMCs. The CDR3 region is CASSLDPGTGVNSPLHF. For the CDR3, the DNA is TGCGCCAGCAGCTTAGATCCCGGGACAGGGGTAAATTCACCCCTCCACTTT.